Following are 9 T cell receptor beta chains from one sample sequenced in a study of CD8 T cells in Susac syndrome. Random hexamers were used to reverse transcribe 0.5 to 1 ug of RNA. TCRdb re-called the immunoSEQ multiplex PCR reads with MiXCR, one entry per CDR3 protein. The data show about 200,000 distinct CDR3 sequences, 90% to 95% seen once. The specimen sequenced was CD4+ T cells from PBMCs. These receptors originate from a human donor in good health.

This clonotype is a singleton in its sample. The V gene is TRBV3-1, the J gene TRBJ1-5; possible D gene TRBD1, 5 bases. Per germline, CDR1 LGHDT and CDR2 YNNKEL (reference sequence). Trimming took 4 bases from V and 1 from J, leaving 11 bases between them. The CDR3 runs to 15 residues. CDR3 in amino acids: CASSLGARSNQPQHF. In DNA form, the CDR3 reads TGTGCCAGCAGCCTCGGGGCACGAAGCAATCAGCCCCAGCATTTT.

This chain connects TRBV6-2 or TRBV6-3 to TRBJ1-5; TRBD1 matches at 7 bases. The CDR3 covers 17 residues. V dropped 2 bases and J dropped 2; count of bases not matched to a gene: 9. Germline-derived CDR1 and CDR2 are MNHEY and SVGEGT. Here the CDR3 reads CASSYRGQAVGNQPQHF. The DNA for the CDR3 is TGTGCCAGCAGTTACCGAGGACAGGCGGTCGGCAATCAGCCCCAGCATTTT.

The rearrangement links TRBV6-5 to TRBJ1-2; 7 nucleotides match TRBD1. V dropped 2 bases and J dropped 0; count of bases not matched to a gene: 6. Germline CDR1 and CDR2: MNHEY and SVGAGI. This CDR3 region has 16 residues. CDR3 sequence (DNA): TGTGCCAGCAGTTACGACAGGGACCTAACTAACTATGGCTACACCTTC. Translation: CASSYDRDLTNYGYTF.

This clonotype was detected a few times. The chain couples TRBV3-1 to TRBJ1-5; D remains unclear. V was shortened by 0 bases and J by 4 bases, with 7 bases between the two germline ends. The CDR3 is 14 amino acids. Germline assignment: CDR1 LGHDT and CDR2 YNNKEL (reference sequence). CDR3 in amino acids: CASSQDPGNQPQHF. Written as DNA, the CDR3 is TGTGCCAGCAGCCAAGATCCGGGAAATCAGCCCCAGCATTTT. The complete variable domain, with remaining parts taken from reference TRBV3-1 and TRBJ1-5, reads DTAVSQTPKYLVTQMGNDKSIKCEQNLGHDTMYWYKQDSKKFLKIMFSYNNKELIINETVPNRFSPKSPDKAHLNLHINSLELGDSAVYFCASSQDPGNQPQHFGDGTRLSIL.

The chain has TRBV2 and TRBJ1-6; no clear D gene. Germline assignment: CDR1 SNHLY and CDR2 FYNNEI. The V gene lost 11 bases and the J gene lost 7 bases, with 21 bases spanning the gap. The CDR3 consists of 15 residues. The CDR3 sequence: CAGRPGATANSPLHF. The CDR3 nucleotides read TGTGCCGGCCGCCCGGGAGCTACGGCCAATTCACCCCTCCACTTT. Using reference TRBV2 and TRBJ1-6 for the parts outside the CDR3, the full variable domain is EPEVTQTPSHQVTQMGQEVILRCVPISNHLYFYWYRQILGQKVEFLVSFYNNEISEKSEIFDDQFSVERPDGSNFTLKIRSTKLEDSAMYFCAGRPGATANSPLHFGNGTRLTVT.

V gene TRBV3-1 combines with J gene TRBJ2-5, with 8 nucleotides matching TRBD1. The CDR3 is made up of 18 amino acids. Per the germline V gene, CDR1 is LGHDT and CDR2 is YNNKEL (reference sequence). The junction had 13 bases not matched to a gene; V was cut back by 0 bases and J by 4 bases. The CDR3: CASSQDPSGGMRGETQYF. The CDR3, as DNA: TGTGCCAGCAGCCAAGATCCGTCAGGGGGCATGAGGGGAGAGACCCAGTACTTC.

The rearrangement joins TRBV5-1 to TRBJ1-1; 7 bases agree with TRBD1. Germline V gene data show CDR1 as SGHRS and CDR2 as YFSETQ. The CDR3 is made up of 13 amino acids. V lost 0 bases, J lost 9 bases, and 5 bases stayed unmatched. The DNA for the CDR3 is TGCGCCAGCAGCTTGGCAGGGGGACAGAAAGCTTTCTTT. This gives the protein CASSLAGGQKAFF.

This chain connects TRBV4-1 to TRBJ2-2; D gene unclear. The CDR3 covers 17 residues. CDR1 is MGHRA, CDR2 YSYEKL, per germline. The V end was cut by 4 bases, the J end by 2 bases, with 17 bases between. Written as DNA, the CDR3 is TGCGCCAGCAGCCCCATAGGTCGACTGGCCAACACCGGGGAGCTGTTTTTT. This translates into CASSPIGRLANTGELFF.

V and J are TRBV6-5 and TRBJ2-7; D might be TRBD2 (6 bases). V shed 8 bases and J shed 4 bases, with 9 bases lying between them. Per the germline V gene, CDR1 is MNHEY and CDR2 is SVGAGI. The CDR3 covers 11 residues. This CDR3 reads CASAGSYEQYF. In DNA form, the CDR3 reads TGTGCCAGCGCGGGGAGTTACGAGCAGTACTTC.